This T cell receptor beta chain appears in the sequencing data of a study of blood T cell repertoires in COVID-19. About the research overall: The United States, Italy and Spain were the sources of the acute and convalescent COVID-19 samples. T cells, B-cell-depleted T cells, or PBMCs provided the cDNA or gDNA that served as material.

How the authors handled the data: Nucleated cell number was recorded as an estimate derived from reference gene primer amplification. The assay was immunoSEQ multiplex PCR, and TCRdb's table has in-frame clones only and misses some. V, J and clone size are those of that table, while D and trimming were read from the DNA. The profile shows fewer than 250,000 clones, approximately 84% of them singletons. Germline V gene sequence: CDR1 MNHEY, CDR2 SMNVEV (reference sequence). Trimming stripped 2 bases from V and 0 bases from J, with 13 bases between. The CDR3 has 16 residues. The V gene is TRBV27, the J gene TRBJ1-2, with unresolved D. The sample taken for sequencing was peripheral blood. The clonotype comes from a man aged 45-65 years with acute or convalescent COVID-19. The chain's CDR3 is CASSLIPREPNYGYTF. CDR3 sequence (DNA): TGTGCCAGCAGTTTAATACCCCGGGAACCTAACTATGGCTACACCTTC.